The T cell receptor (beta chain) described here comes from a study of a mutant IDH1 vaccine in newly diagnosed glioma. Study-wide context: Visit V12 happened at week 35; visit V13 happened at week 47.

Time point indicated: week 47, end of study. A 20-mer mutant IDH1 peptide at 300 ug was injected subcutaneously with topical imiquimod. Administration of eight vaccinations to patients took place in weeks 1, 3, 5, 7, 11, 15, 19, 23. Worth noting for this clone: The antigen remains unidentified.

Data came from immunoSEQ multiplex PCR; TCRdb stores just in-frame clones and leaves some out. The sample has 20,000 to 30,000 clones; around 76% are singletons. Per germline, CDR1 SGHAT and CDR2 FQNNGV. The CDR3 totals 14 residues. Trimming left V 1 base short and J 0 bases short, with 6 bases between. Specimen: PBMCs, collected from a glioma patient whose treatment included an IDH1 peptide vaccine. The J gene is TRBJ1-1, the V gene TRBV11-2, with D unclear. The TCR was taken from a man aged 35 to 55 with glioma. Some clones in this sample may be carry-over from other donors' samples. The CDR3 spells CASSLGGMNTEAFF. As DNA, the CDR3 is TGTGCCAGCAGCTTAGGAGGAATGAACACTGAAGCTTTCTTT.